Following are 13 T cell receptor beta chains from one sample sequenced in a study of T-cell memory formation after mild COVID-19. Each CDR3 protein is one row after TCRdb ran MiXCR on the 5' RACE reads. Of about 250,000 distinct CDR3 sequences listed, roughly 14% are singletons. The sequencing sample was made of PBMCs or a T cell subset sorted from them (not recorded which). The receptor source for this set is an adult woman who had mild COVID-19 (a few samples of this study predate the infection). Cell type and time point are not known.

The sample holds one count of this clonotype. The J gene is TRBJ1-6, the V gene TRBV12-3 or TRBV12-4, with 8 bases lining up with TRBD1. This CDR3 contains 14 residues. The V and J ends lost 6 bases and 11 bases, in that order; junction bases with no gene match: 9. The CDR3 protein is CASSMDRAKTPLHF. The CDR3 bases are TGTGCCAGCAGCATGGACAGGGCAAAGACACCCCTCCACTTT.

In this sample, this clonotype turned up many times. CDR3 sequence reads: CASSQDGGPQETQYF. As DNA, the CDR3 is TGTGCCAGCAGCCAAGATGGCGGACCTCAAGAGACCCAGTACTTC. V gene TRBV4-2 combines with J gene TRBJ2-5, with no clear D. This CDR3 spans 15 amino acids. In germline, CDR1 is LGHNA, CDR2 YNFKEQ. V was trimmed by 0 bases and J by 2 bases, leaving 10 bases between them.

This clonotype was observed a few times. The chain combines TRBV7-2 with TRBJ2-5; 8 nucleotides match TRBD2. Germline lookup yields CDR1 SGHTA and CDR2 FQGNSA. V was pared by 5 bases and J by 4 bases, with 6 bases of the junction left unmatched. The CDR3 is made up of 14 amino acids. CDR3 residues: CASSRSGSRETQYF. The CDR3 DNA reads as TGTGCCAGCAGCCGGAGCGGGAGTCGAGAGACCCAGTACTTC.

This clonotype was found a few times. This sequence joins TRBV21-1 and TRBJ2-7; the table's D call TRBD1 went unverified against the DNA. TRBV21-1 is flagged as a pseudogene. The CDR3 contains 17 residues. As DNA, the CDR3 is TGTGCCAGCAGCAGTGGGACCAGGAATCCCCCACCCTACGAGCAGTACTTC. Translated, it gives CASSSGTRNPPPYEQYF.

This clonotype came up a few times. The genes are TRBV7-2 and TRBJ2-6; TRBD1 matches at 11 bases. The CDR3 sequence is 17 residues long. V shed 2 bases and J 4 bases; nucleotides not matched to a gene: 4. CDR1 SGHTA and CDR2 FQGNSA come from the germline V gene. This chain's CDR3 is CASSLYGQGAGANVLTF. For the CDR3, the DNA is TGTGCCAGCAGCTTATATGGACAGGGGGCCGGGGCCAACGTCCTGACTTTC.

The CDR3 DNA reads as TGTGCCAGCAGCTTAGGCAGGGGCCCCGGGGAGCTGTTTTTT. Its translation is CASSLGRGPGELFF. The gene calls are TRBV7-3 and TRBJ2-2, with D perhaps TRBD1 (6 bases). CDR1 and CDR2 (germline): SGHTA, FQGTGA. Trimming removed 2 bases from V and 6 bases from J, with 10 bases in between. This CDR3 contains 14 residues.

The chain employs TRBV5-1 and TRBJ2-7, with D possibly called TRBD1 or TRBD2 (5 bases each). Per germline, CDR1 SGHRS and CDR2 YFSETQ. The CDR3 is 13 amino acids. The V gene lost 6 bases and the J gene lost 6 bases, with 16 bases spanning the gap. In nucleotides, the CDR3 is TGCGCCAGCACCCTTGTATCGGGGCGCGAGCAGTACTTC. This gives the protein CASTLVSGREQYF.

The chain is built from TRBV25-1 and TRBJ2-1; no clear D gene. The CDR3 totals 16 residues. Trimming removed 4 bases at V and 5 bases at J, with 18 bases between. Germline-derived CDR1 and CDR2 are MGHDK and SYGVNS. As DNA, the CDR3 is TGTGCCAGCAGTGCCCCCCTGAAAGGACCTCACAATGAGCAGTTCTTC. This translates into CASSAPLKGPHNEQFF.

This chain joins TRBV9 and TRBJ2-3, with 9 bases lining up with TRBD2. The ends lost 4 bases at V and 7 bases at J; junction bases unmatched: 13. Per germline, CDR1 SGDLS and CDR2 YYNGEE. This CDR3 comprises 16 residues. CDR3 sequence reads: CASSKDPGLATNTQYF. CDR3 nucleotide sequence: TGTGCCAGCAGCAAAGACCCGGGACTAGCCACCAATACGCAGTATTTT.

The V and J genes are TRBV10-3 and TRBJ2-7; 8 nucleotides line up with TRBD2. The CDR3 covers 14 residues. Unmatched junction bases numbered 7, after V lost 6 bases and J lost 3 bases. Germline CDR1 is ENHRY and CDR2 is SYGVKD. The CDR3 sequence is CAISHPGTSYEQYF. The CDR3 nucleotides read TGTGCCATCAGCCATCCCGGGACTAGCTACGAGCAGTACTTC.

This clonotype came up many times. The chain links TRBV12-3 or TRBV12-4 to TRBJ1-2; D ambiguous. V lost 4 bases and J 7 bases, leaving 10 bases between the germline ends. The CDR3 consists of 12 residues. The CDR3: CASSSRQLGYTF. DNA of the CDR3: TGTGCCAGCAGTTCCAGACAACTTGGCTACACCTTC.

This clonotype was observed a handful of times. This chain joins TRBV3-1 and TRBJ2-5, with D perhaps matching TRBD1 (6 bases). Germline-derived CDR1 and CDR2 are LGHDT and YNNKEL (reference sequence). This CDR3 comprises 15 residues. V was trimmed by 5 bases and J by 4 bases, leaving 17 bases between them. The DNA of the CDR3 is TGTGCCAGCAGCATCAACCACAGGGTCGGAGAGACCCAGTACTTC. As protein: CASSINHRVGETQYF.

The CDR3 DNA reads TGTGCCAGCAGCCCGAATATGGGGGGCTTAAGCTCCTACGAGCAGTACTTC. Translated: CASSPNMGGLSSYEQYF. V usage is TRBV3-1 and J usage is TRBJ2-7; possibly TRBD1 or TRBD2 for D (6 bases each). This CDR3 region has 17 residues. Germline values: CDR1 LGHDT, CDR2 YNNKEL (reference sequence). V was trimmed by 4 bases and J by 0 bases, leaving 19 bases between them.